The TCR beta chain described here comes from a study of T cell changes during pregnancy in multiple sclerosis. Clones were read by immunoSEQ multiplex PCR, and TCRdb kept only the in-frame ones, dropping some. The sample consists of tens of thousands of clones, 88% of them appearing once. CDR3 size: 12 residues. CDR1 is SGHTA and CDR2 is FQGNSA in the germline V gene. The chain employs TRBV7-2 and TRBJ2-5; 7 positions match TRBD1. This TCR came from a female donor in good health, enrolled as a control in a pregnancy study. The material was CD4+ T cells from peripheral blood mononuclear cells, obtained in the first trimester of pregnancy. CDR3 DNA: TGTGCTCTGGGACAGAATGGGGAGACCCAGTACTTC. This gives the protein CALGQNGETQYF. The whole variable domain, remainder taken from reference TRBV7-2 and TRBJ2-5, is GAGVSQSPSNKVTEKGKDVELRCDPISGHTALYWYRQSLGQGLEFLIYFQGNSAPDKSGLPSDRFSAERTGGSVSTLTIQRTQQEDSAVYLCALGQNGETQYFGPGTRLLVL.